A single sample is the source of the 14 T cell receptor beta chains below, sequenced in a study of post-analysis software for immune sequencing data (dated by TCRdb to 2014 to 2015). The paper as a whole reports these results and caveats: Patients showed significantly higher frequencies than controls for five TRBV segments, among them TRBV5-6, TRBV5-1 and TRBV20-1.

The antigens for these receptors are not known. Library preparation was by PCR. Sequencing relied on an Illumina HiSeq 2500. To reduce PCR and sequencing biases, unique molecular identifiers were incorporated into the TCR beta cDNA libraries. TCRdb passed the public sequencing reads through fastp at Q25 and MiXCR, retaining productive beta sequences. All rows with the same CDR3 protein become a single entry with the most common DNA and genes. The sample records some 800,000 distinct CDR3 sequences, under 60% of which are singletons. 4.9% of the sample goes to the ten largest clones. The sequencing sample was made of blood. These receptors originate from a girl aged 10 to 17 with multiple sclerosis.

The chain recombines TRBV7-9 with TRBJ2-1; D gene ambiguous. Per germline, CDR1 SEHNR and CDR2 FQNEAQ (reference sequence). The CDR3 runs 14 residues. V dropped 4 bases and J dropped 4 bases, with 11 bases sitting between them. The CDR3 spells CASSSLSGYNEQFF. The CDR3 DNA sequence: TGTGCCAGCAGCTCCCTTTCCGGTTACAATGAGCAGTTCTTC.

This clonotype was found a few times. This chain connects TRBV14 to TRBJ2-1; 12 bases map to TRBD2. Germline values: CDR1 SGHDN, CDR2 FVKESK. V shed 5 bases and J 2 bases; nucleotides not matched to a gene: 4. The CDR3 runs to 16 residues. The DNA for the CDR3 is TGTGCCAGCAGCTCTAGCGGGAGGGCCCCCTACAATGAGCAGTTCTTC. Translation gives CASSSSGRAPYNEQFF.

The chain uses TRBV7-9 and TRBJ2-3, with unresolved D. CDR1 SEHNR and CDR2 FQNEAQ come from the germline V gene (reference sequence). The germline V and J ends were trimmed by 2 bases and 0 bases, with 9 bases remaining between them. The CDR3 totals 15 residues. The CDR3 nucleotides read TGTGCCAGCAGCTTACGGCGTATTAGCACAGATACGCAGTATTTT. Protein sequence: CASSLRRISTDTQYF.

The rearrangement links TRBV3-1 to TRBJ1-1; no clear D. Between the trimmed V and J ends, which lost 1 base and 1 base, there was a span of 7 bases. The germline V gene has CDR1 LGHDT and CDR2 YNNKEL (reference sequence). The CDR3 spans 14 residues. The CDR3 protein is CASSQALKNTEAFF. CDR3 sequence (DNA): TGTGCCAGCAGCCAAGCATTGAAGAACACTGAAGCTTTCTTT.

The chain carries TRBV6-5 and TRBJ2-7, with 10 bases that match TRBD2. This CDR3 is 16 amino acids long. With 2 bases clipped from V and 7 bases from J, the junction kept 11 bases outside the gene matches. Germline V gene lookup returns CDR1 MNHEY and CDR2 SVGAGI. Here the CDR3 DNA reads TGTGCCAGCAGTTACGCTCCTAGCGGGAGTGGCAATGAGCAGTACTTC. It codes for CASSYAPSGSGNEQYF.

The chain is built from TRBV20-1 and TRBJ1-2; 7 bases map to TRBD1. The CDR3 length is 14 residues. Germline CDR1 reads DFQATT; CDR2 reads SNEGSKA (reference sequence). The V segment lost 0 bases and the J segment 5 bases; nucleotides outside the gene matches: 6. The CDR3 is CSARETGFRYGYTF. The CDR3 DNA follows: TGCAGTGCTAGAGAGACAGGGTTCCGGTATGGCTACACCTTC.

The chain has TRBV6-2 or TRBV6-3 and TRBJ2-5; maybe TRBD1 (6 bases). V was pared by 6 bases and J by 5 bases, with 16 bases between. The CDR3 spans 14 residues. Per the germline V gene, CDR1 is MNHEY and CDR2 is SVGEGT. CDR3 in amino acids: CASSLAGTTETQYF. Written as DNA, the CDR3 is TGTGCCAGCAGCCTAGCCGGGACAACGGAGACCCAGTACTTC.

The chain employs TRBV4-3 and TRBJ2-2; 9 bases fit TRBD1. V lost 5 bases and J lost 5; bases outside the gene matches: 3. The germline V gene has CDR1 LGHNA and CDR2 YSLEER. CDR3 length equals 14 residues. The CDR3 DNA sequence: TGCGCCAGCAGCAAAGGGACAGGGACCGGGGAGCTGTTTTTT. It yields the protein CASSKGTGTGELFF.

The chain's CDR3 is CACRLAGLGEQFF. CDR3 bases: TGTGCCTGCAGACTAGCAGGCCTCGGTGAGCAGTTCTTC. The V gene is TRBV30, the J gene TRBJ2-1; 7 bases line up with TRBD2. V gave up 6 bases and J gave up 9 bases; unmatched junction bases: 11. Germline CDR1 and CDR2: GTSNPN and SVGIG (reference sequence). The CDR3 contains 13 residues.

This clonotype was recorded a few times. This chain connects TRBV5-1 to TRBJ2-7; 9 nucleotides line up with TRBD1. The length of the CDR3 is 17 residues. Germline V gene sequence: CDR1 SGHRS, CDR2 YFSETQ. Trimming at V came to 0 bases and at J to 6 bases, leaving 13 bases not matched to a gene. The CDR3 spells CASSLDFPGTGSGEQYF. The CDR3 nucleotides read TGCGCCAGCAGCTTGGATTTTCCCGGGACAGGGTCCGGCGAGCAGTACTTC.

The chain links TRBV7-3 to TRBJ2-1; TRBD2 agrees at 11 bases. Germline V gene data show CDR1 as SGHTA and CDR2 as FQGTGA. The CDR3 length is 17 residues. V lost 0 bases and J lost 7; bases outside the gene matches: 8. CDR3 loop: CASSLTGFGTSGNEQFF. CDR3 bases: TGTGCCAGCAGCTTAACGGGGTTCGGGACTAGCGGAAATGAGCAGTTCTTC.

The chain links TRBV15 to TRBJ2-1; D remains unclear. In germline, CDR1 is LNHNV, CDR2 YYDKDF (reference sequence). This CDR3 spans 11 amino acids. The V and J ends lost 3 bases and 9 bases respectively, with 6 bases between them. CDR3 region: CATSSLSEQFF. DNA for the CDR3: TGTGCCACCAGCAGTTTGAGTGAGCAGTTCTTC.

The CDR3 coding sequence is TGCAGTGCTAGGGGCTTGGAGGGACCAACGGGGGGCTACACCTTC. It codes for CSARGLEGPTGGYTF. This rearrangement joins TRBV20-1 to TRBJ1-2; D possibly corresponds to TRBD1 (5 bases). This CDR3 comprises 15 residues. Trimming stripped 3 bases from V and 8 bases from J, with 22 bases between. Germline lookup yields CDR1 DFQATT and CDR2 SNEGSKA (reference sequence).

The chain is built from TRBV7-6 and TRBJ2-1; 9 nucleotides align to TRBD1. The DNA end is more similar to TRBJ2-7, so the J call may be wrong. Germline V lookup: CDR1 SGHVS, CDR2 FNYEAQ. The CDR3 spans 15 residues. The CDR3: CASSVGPGQGYEQYF. For the CDR3, the DNA is TGTGCCAGCAGCGTTGGACCGGGACAGGGTTACGAGCAGTACTTC.